This TCR beta chain is drawn from a study of low-dose radiotherapy and immunotherapy resistance in tumors. For the study at large: A dose of 1 Gy per fraction every two weeks went to Cohort 2, totaling 13 Gy over 26 weeks. Intravenous ipilimumab 1 mg/kg every six weeks was given with nivolumab 240 mg every two weeks. Administration of intravenous cyclophosphamide at 200 mg/m2 took place every two weeks, one day before radiation and immunotherapy.

Alpha- and beta-chain coverage of first-strand cDNA came from TRAV- and TRBV-specific primers. Amplification, which lasted roughly 20 PCR cycles, used a constant-region primer and V-primer adapter to amplify TCRs. mRNA isolates were amplified via in vitro transcription. TCRdb processed the reads anew with MiXCR; each CDR3 protein has one entry. The sample lists 70,000 to 90,000 distinct CDR3 sequences, 18% occurring once. Germline CDR1 reads KGHSH; CDR2 reads LQKENI. With 4 bases removed from V and 7 bases from J, the gap between germline ends came to 16 bases. The CDR3 is made up of 14 amino acids. This clonotype occurred many times. Time point in this sample: before trial treatment.

This chain uses TRBV18 with TRBJ1-1; perhaps TRBD1 as D (6 bases). The starting material was PBMCs, obtained before treatment. This clonotype was sampled from a male donor with prostate cancer. CDR3: CASSREGGLLEAFF. The CDR3 DNA reads as TGTGCCAGCTCACGGGAAGGGGGGCTCCTTGAAGCTTTCTTT.